One sample yielded the 2 T cell receptor beta chains listed below, sequenced in a study of T-cell memory formation after mild COVID-19. TCRdb used MiXCR to reprocess the 5' RACE reads, holding one entry per CDR3 protein. The profile covers hundreds of thousands of distinct CDR3 sequences, with roughly 20% appearing a single time and under 15% taken by the ten largest. Sequenced: PBMCs or a T cell subset sorted from them (not recorded which). Receptor source: an adult woman who had mild COVID-19 (a few samples of this study predate the infection). Cell type and time point are not known.

The rearrangement joins TRBV27 to TRBJ2-1, with 12 bases that match TRBD2. V trimming: 6 bases; J trimming: 4 bases; junction bases outside the gene matches: 4. Germline V gene sequence: CDR1 MNHEY, CDR2 SMNVEV (reference sequence). This CDR3 has 15 residues. The CDR3 here is CASRTGLAGYNEQFF. CDR3 in DNA: TGTGCCAGCAGGACAGGACTAGCGGGGTACAATGAGCAGTTCTTC.

The rearrangement links TRBV12-3 or TRBV12-4 to TRBJ1-1, with a possible D match to TRBD1 (5 bases). The V gene lost 6 bases and the J gene lost 7 bases, with 12 bases spanning the gap. This CDR3 comprises 12 residues. For the CDR3, the DNA is TGTGCCAGCAGCCGGGGCCCGTATGAAGCTTTCTTT. Its translation: CASSRGPYEAFF.